Listed below are T cell receptor beta chains from one sample, sequenced in a study of molecular identifiers for immune sequencing clone quantification. Each CDR3 protein gets one entry after TCRdb re-called the PCR reads with MiXCR. The repertoire holds hundreds of thousands of distinct CDR3 sequences, with 25% as singletons. Source material: naive CD8+ T cells from blood, with Jurkat cell RNA spiked in. Receptors originate from a human donor in good health. Some libraries in this study had Jurkat cell RNA spiked in. CDR3s include the opening cysteine and the closing phenylalanine or tryptophan. A D gene is named only where the DNA matches it firmly. Clone size is stated in some rows and not others, as once, few, many or a class when expanded.

d_call: TRBD2
j_call: TRBJ2-5
v_call: TRBV7-6
clone_size: NA
cdr3_aa: CASSFFPRTSGGAQETQYF

d_call: NA
j_call: TRBJ1-5
v_call: TRBV5-4
clone_size: NA
cdr3_aa: CASSLMGQQPQHF

d_call: TRBD2
j_call: TRBJ2-5
v_call: TRBV29-1
clone_size: many
cdr3_aa: CSVEDSWTSGADQETQYF

d_call: TRBD2
j_call: TRBJ2-3
v_call: TRBV10-3
clone_size: NA
cdr3_aa: CAISGTSATDTQYF

d_call: NA
j_call: TRBJ2-7
v_call: TRBV7-9
clone_size: NA
cdr3_aa: CASSLNREDEQYF

d_call: TRBD1
j_call: TRBJ1-1
v_call: TRBV4-3
clone_size: few
cdr3_aa: CASSPRDRDLNTEAFF

d_call: NA
j_call: TRBJ2-3
v_call: TRBV27
clone_size: many
cdr3_aa: CASSLSSADTQYF

d_call: TRBD1
j_call: TRBJ1-1
v_call: TRBV25-1
clone_size: many
cdr3_aa: CASSGQGAWTEAFF

d_call: TRBD1
j_call: TRBJ1-1
v_call: TRBV19
clone_size: NA
cdr3_aa: CASSYLSGGNTEAFF

d_call: NA
j_call: TRBJ2-3
v_call: TRBV12-3/TRBV12-4
clone_size: many
cdr3_aa: CASSLAAGMIDTQYF

d_call: NA
j_call: TRBJ1-6
v_call: TRBV5-1
clone_size: NA
cdr3_aa: CASSVGGGMNSPLHF

d_call: NA
j_call: TRBJ1-6
v_call: TRBV27
clone_size: NA
cdr3_aa: CASSANGGSSYNSPLHF

d_call: TRBD2
j_call: TRBJ2-3
v_call: TRBV6-2/TRBV6-3
clone_size: NA
cdr3_aa: CASTPMLAGGRDTQYF

d_call: TRBD1
j_call: TRBJ2-7
v_call: TRBV20-1
clone_size: many
cdr3_aa: CSARLGTDFTYEQYF

d_call: NA
j_call: TRBJ2-7
v_call: TRBV4-3
clone_size: NA
cdr3_aa: CASSQEKGDEQYF

d_call: TRBD2
j_call: TRBJ2-7
v_call: TRBV7-6
clone_size: NA
cdr3_aa: CASSLTSGLPYEQYF

d_call: NA
j_call: TRBJ2-5
v_call: TRBV12-3/TRBV12-4
clone_size: many
cdr3_aa: CASSARDPVSQETQYF

d_call: TRBD1
j_call: TRBJ1-6
v_call: TRBV30
clone_size: NA
cdr3_aa: CAWSEGGVWWDSPLHF

d_call: NA
j_call: TRBJ2-7
v_call: TRBV5-6
clone_size: once
cdr3_aa: CTSSFGVYEQYF

d_call: TRBD1
j_call: TRBJ2-5
v_call: TRBV27
clone_size: NA
cdr3_aa: CASSSQGVEYQETQYF

d_call: NA
j_call: TRBJ1-3
v_call: TRBV30
clone_size: NA
cdr3_aa: CTWNLGNSGNTIYF

d_call: NA
j_call: TRBJ2-4
v_call: TRBV19
clone_size: many
cdr3_aa: CASSRRQEGSKNIQYF

d_call: NA
j_call: TRBJ1-1
v_call: TRBV9
clone_size: many
cdr3_aa: CASSDGHRFEAFF

d_call: TRBD2
j_call: TRBJ2-1
v_call: TRBV7-3
clone_size: few
cdr3_aa: CASSLMSGSGVNEQFF

d_call: NA
j_call: TRBJ1-1
v_call: TRBV7-9
clone_size: many
cdr3_aa: CAGGAGLNTEAFF

d_call: NA
j_call: TRBJ1-1
v_call: TRBV19
clone_size: NA
cdr3_aa: CAGNSGANTEAFF